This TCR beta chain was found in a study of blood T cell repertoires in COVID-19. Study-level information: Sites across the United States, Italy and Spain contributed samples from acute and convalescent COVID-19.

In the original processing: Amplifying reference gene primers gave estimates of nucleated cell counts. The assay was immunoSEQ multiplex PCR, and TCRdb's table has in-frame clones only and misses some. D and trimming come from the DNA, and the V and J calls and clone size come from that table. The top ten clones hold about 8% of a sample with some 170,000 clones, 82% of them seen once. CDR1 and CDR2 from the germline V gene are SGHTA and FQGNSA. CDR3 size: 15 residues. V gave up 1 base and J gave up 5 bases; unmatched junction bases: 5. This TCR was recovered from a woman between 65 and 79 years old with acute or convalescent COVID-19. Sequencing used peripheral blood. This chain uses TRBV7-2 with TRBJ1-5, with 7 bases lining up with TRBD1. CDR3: CASSLEGRGYQPQHF. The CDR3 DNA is TGTGCCAGCAGCTTAGAAGGCAGGGGGTATCAGCCCCAGCATTTT.